One sample yielded the 17 T cell receptor beta chains listed below, sequenced in a study of T cells in Graves' hyperthyroidism and ophthalmopathy. RNA transcripts provided the source from which TCR beta CDR3 regions were amplified. First-round RT-PCR with HTBI primers amplified the TCR CDR3 region. TCRdb recomputed calls from the multiplex PCR reads with MiXCR, one row per CDR3 protein. The data hold some 600,000 distinct CDR3 sequences, with about 15% observed a single time. Sequences were obtained from blood. The receptors derive from a woman aged 25 to 39 with Graves' hyperthyroidism that later progressed to Graves' ophthalmopathy.

This chain links TRBV18 with TRBJ2-7; D uncertain. Germline V gene lookup returns CDR1 KGHSH and CDR2 LQKENI. The V end lost 3 bases, the J end lost 6 bases, and 15 bases lay between the germline ends. The CDR3 extends over 14 amino acids. CDR3 amino acids: CASSPSSRPLEQYF. The CDR3 DNA reads TGTGCCAGCTCACCGAGCAGTCGCCCCCTCGAGCAGTACTTC.

This clonotype was detected many times. The V call is TRBV19, the J call TRBJ1-1; the match to TRBD1 covers 7 bases. CDR1 and CDR2 (germline): LNHDA, SQIVND (reference sequence). Germline trimming cut 2 bases from V and 1 base from J; bases unmatched to any gene: 10. This CDR3 has 17 amino acids. This CDR3 is CASSIRPGQRANTEAFF. The CDR3 nucleotides read TGTGCCAGTAGTATACGTCCGGGACAGAGAGCGAACACTGAAGCTTTCTTT.

This sequence joins TRBV19 and TRBJ2-6, with 8 bases identical to TRBD1. Germline V gene data show CDR1 as LNHDA and CDR2 as SQIVND (reference sequence). V shed 5 bases and J 1 base; nucleotides not matched to a gene: 7. This CDR3 has 17 residues. The CDR3 DNA reads as TGTGCCAGTAGTCTGCGGACAGGGAAGTCTGGGGCCAACGTCCTGACTTTC. Residues: CASSLRTGKSGANVLTF.

The V call is TRBV7-2, the J call TRBJ2-1; 9 nucleotides agree with TRBD2. V trimming: 5 bases; J trimming: 4 bases; junction bases outside the gene matches: 9. Germline CDR1 and CDR2: SGHTA and FQGNSA. CDR3 size: 16 residues. The CDR3 DNA sequence: TGTGCCAGCAGCCCGGCCGGGACTAGCCTATACAATGAGCAGTTCTTC. It encodes CASSPAGTSLYNEQFF.

J is TRBJ2-5 and V is TRBV28, with D maybe TRBD2 (5 bases). The CDR3 is made up of 15 amino acids. CDR1 is MDHEN and CDR2 is SYDVKM in the germline V gene. Trimming pared 5 bases from V and 3 bases from J, leaving 16 bases between. DNA of the CDR3: TGTGCCAGCAGTGCTTACTTGACTAAGAAAGAGACCCAGTACTTC. Amino acid sequence: CASSAYLTKKETQYF. The full variable domain, rest sourced from reference TRBV28 and TRBJ2-5, is DVKVTQSSRYLVKRTGEKVFLECVQDMDHENMFWYRQDPGLGLRLIYFSYDVKMKEKGDIPEGYSVSREKKERFSLILESASTNQTSMYLCASSAYLTKKETQYFGPGTRLLVL.

This clonotype was recorded at least ten times. The chain combines TRBV12-3 or TRBV12-4 with TRBJ2-1; 8 nucleotides match TRBD2. With V trimmed by 5 bases and J by 6 bases, 9 bases remained unmatched. This CDR3 has 15 amino acids. This CDR3 reads CASSLRGLETNEQFF. CDR3 sequence (DNA): TGTGCCAGCAGTCTCCGGGGACTAGAGACCAATGAGCAGTTCTTC.

V and J are TRBV3-1 and TRBJ1-1; 7 positions agree with TRBD1. V trimming: 3 bases; J trimming: 0 bases; junction bases outside the gene matches: 7. Germline V gene sequence: CDR1 LGHDT, CDR2 YNNKEL (reference sequence). The CDR3 covers 16 residues. CDR3 coding DNA: TGTGCCAGCAGCCACGGGGACAGTCCTATGAACACTGAAGCTTTCTTT. Translated: CASSHGDSPMNTEAFF.

This clonotype was observed at least ten times. The chain carries TRBV4-3 and TRBJ1-4; D is unresolved. CDR1 is LGHNA, CDR2 YSLEER, per germline. Trimming stripped 0 bases from V and 7 bases from J, with 12 bases between. The CDR3 loop spans 15 amino acids. The CDR3 protein is CASSQDSTRGEKLFF. The CDR3 DNA is TGCGCCAGCAGCCAAGATTCGACTCGCGGTGAAAAACTGTTTTTT.

This clonotype has just a few counts. The V and J genes are TRBV4-1 and TRBJ2-5; D is unresolved. CDR1 is MGHRA, CDR2 YSYEKL, per germline. The CDR3 extends over 16 amino acids. V lost 5 bases and J 3 bases, leaving 19 bases between the germline ends. The DNA for the CDR3 is TGCGCCAGCAGCGATACCGACTTTTTGGGAAAAGAGACCCAGTACTTC. Residues: CASSDTDFLGKETQYF.

This clonotype was found many times. This sequence joins TRBV7-9 and TRBJ2-3, with no clear D. CDR1 is SEHNR and CDR2 is FQNEAQ in the germline V gene (reference sequence). This CDR3 comprises 13 residues. The V end was cut by 7 bases, the J end by 2 bases, with 10 bases between. The CDR3 reads CASTPRNTDTQYF. CDR3 coding DNA: TGTGCCAGCACCCCCCGAAACACAGATACGCAGTATTTT.

At least ten counts were recorded for this clonotype. The chain has TRBV29-1 and TRBJ2-7; the match to TRBD2 covers 9 bases. This CDR3 contains 14 residues. CDR1 and CDR2 from the germline V gene are SQVTM and ANQGSEA. After removal of 4 bases from V and 2 bases from J, the junction contained 6 bases not matched to a gene. CDR3 sequence (DNA): TGCAGCGTTGGCCGGACTAGCGCGACCTACGAGCAGTACTTC. Its translation is CSVGRTSATYEQYF.

The rearrangement links TRBV7-2 to TRBJ2-7; possible D gene TRBD1, 5 bases. CDR3 length equals 14 residues. CDR1 and CDR2 from the germline V gene are SGHTA and FQGNSA. Trimming stripped 1 base from V and 5 bases from J, with 12 bases between. The CDR3 loop is CASSLEIRGHEQYF. The CDR3 region has the DNA TGTGCCAGCAGCTTAGAGATTAGGGGCCACGAGCAGTACTTC.

This clonotype was seen at least ten times. The chain carries TRBV19 and TRBJ2-7; 9 bases line up with TRBD2. Looked up from germline, CDR1 is LNHDA and CDR2 is SQIVND (reference sequence). The V and J ends lost 1 base and 5 bases, in that order; junction bases with no gene match: 6. This CDR3 contains 15 residues. CDR3: CASSIGGSGSDEQYF. DNA of the CDR3: TGTGCCAGTAGTATAGGTGGTAGCGGGAGCGACGAGCAGTACTTC. The full variable domain, in which reference TRBV19 and TRBJ2-7 provide the parts outside the CDR3, is DGGITQSPKYLFRKEGQNVTLSCEQNLNHDAMYWYRQDPGQGLRLIYYSQIVNDFQKGDIAEGYSVSREKKESFPLTVTSAQKNPTAFYLCASSIGGSGSDEQYFGPGTRLTVT.

The genes are TRBV7-9 and TRBJ2-1; unclear D gene. The CDR3 is 15 residues long. V lost 9 bases and J 6 bases, leaving 21 bases between the germline ends. Germline CDR1 and CDR2: SEHNR and FQNEAQ (reference sequence). The CDR3 sequence is CARSPALSNPNEQFF. The DNA of the CDR3 is TGTGCCAGAAGCCCAGCCCTTTCTAACCCCAATGAGCAGTTCTTC.

This clonotype was detected ten times or more. The J gene is TRBJ1-5, the V gene TRBV28; no clear D. The CDR3 has 16 amino acids. The V end was cut by 0 bases, the J end by 2 bases, with 11 bases between. Looked up from germline, CDR1 is MDHEN and CDR2 is SYDVKM. The CDR3 DNA follows: TGTGCCAGCAGTTTATGGGGGAAGATTGGCAATCAGCCCCAGCATTTT. Translating it yields CASSLWGKIGNQPQHF.

V is TRBV27 and J is TRBJ2-7; D ambiguous. Deletions cut 2 bases from V and 3 bases from J, with 8 bases between. Germline-derived CDR1 and CDR2 are MNHEY and SMNVEV (reference sequence). The CDR3 totals 13 residues. The CDR3 region has the DNA TGTGCCAGCAGTTTAAAACGGTACTACGAGCAGTACTTC. Protein sequence: CASSLKRYYEQYF.

The CDR3 DNA is TGTGCCAGCAGTGCCTATGCTATAGCGGAGTTATACAATGAGCAGTTCTTC. Translated: CASSAYAIAELYNEQFF. The chain recombines TRBV6-1 with TRBJ2-1; D perhaps matches TRBD2 (6 bases). V lost 4 bases and J lost 4, with 20 bases in between. The CDR3 has 17 residues. Germline values: CDR1 MNHNS, CDR2 SASEGT.